These T cell receptor beta chains were read from a single sample in a study of human T cells and chemical hapten exposure. TCRdb ran MiXCR on the RACE reads and lists one entry per CDR3 protein. The table has over 300,000 distinct CDR3 sequences, 5.1% seen once. The starting material was whole blood, obtained in connection with sensitization to the hapten diphenylcyclopropenone (DPC). These receptors were obtained from a woman aged 45-59 years with alopecia areata. Some clones in this sample may be carry-over from other donors' samples. The CDR3 runs from the conserved cysteine through the conserved F or W. A D gene is named only where the DNA matches it firmly. Expanded clones are given a class, and other clones once, few, many or no size at all.

>few|TRBJ2-1|TRBV20-1|TRBD2
CSARLAGGHNEQFF
TGCAGTGCTAGACTAGCGGGAGGTCACAATGAGCAGTTCTTC
>NA|TRBJ1-1|TRBV6-1|NA
CASVEGPEAFF
TGTGCCAGCGTGGAAGGCCCTGAAGCTTTCTTT
>NA|TRBJ2-4|TRBV28|TRBD2
CASSLTSGGLKNIQYF
TGTGCCAGCAGTTTAACTAGCGGGGGTCTCAAAAACATTCAGTACTTC
>few|TRBJ1-1|TRBV10-3|NA
CAISESGAGNTEAFF
TGTGCCATCAGTGAGTCTGGGGCCGGCAACACTGAAGCTTTCTTT
>many|TRBJ2-1|TRBV3-1|TRBD2
CASSQVAGVFNEQFF
TGTGCCAGCAGCCAAGTCGCGGGGGTTTTCAATGAGCAGTTCTTC
>NA|TRBJ2-2|TRBV25-1|NA
CASIIADLAGELFF
TGTGCCAGCATTATAGCGGACCTAGCCGGGGAGCTGTTTTTT
>few|TRBJ2-1|TRBV24-1|TRBD2
CATSLAGGPKNEQFF
TGTGCCACCAGTCTAGCGGGAGGGCCTAAAAATGAGCAGTTCTTC
>many|TRBJ2-7|TRBV4-3|NA
CASSQDNTHTYEQYF
TGCGCCAGCAGCCAAGATAACACCCACACCTACGAGCAGTACTTC
>NA|TRBJ1-3|TRBV6-5|NA
CASSYKAGYSGNTIYF
TGTGCCAGCAGTTACAAGGCAGGATACTCTGGAAACACCATATATTTT
>few|TRBJ2-7|TRBV12-3/TRBV12-4|NA
CASSFGRIYEQYF
TGTGCCAGCAGTTTCGGACGGATCTACGAGCAGTACTTC
>few|TRBJ2-7|TRBV2|NA
CATSEYEQYF
TGTGCCACCTCTGAGTACGAGCAGTACTTC
>NA|TRBJ1-5|TRBV19|NA
CASSIDIQPQHF
TGTGCCAGTAGTATAGATATTCAGCCCCAGCATTTT
>many|TRBJ2-3|TRBV5-6|NA
CASSRGYTQYF
TGTGCCAGCAGCCGTGGCTATACGCAGTATTTT
>NA|TRBJ2-1|TRBV5-3|TRBD2
CARSLADRLAVPNEQFF
TGTGCCAGAAGCTTGGCCGATCGACTAGCGGTCCCCAATGAGCAGTTCTTC
>many|TRBJ2-7|TRBV7-9|TRBD1
CASSTEQGQSSYEQYF
TGTGCCAGCAGCACAGAACAGGGGCAGAGCTCCTACGAGCAGTACTTC
>few|TRBJ2-7|TRBV18|NA
CASSPPKDPYEQYF
TGTGCCAGCTCACCACCGAAGGACCCCTACGAGCAGTACTTC
>many|TRBJ2-7|TRBV6-1|TRBD2
CASSPWTSGASYEQYF
TGTGCCAGCAGTCCATGGACTAGCGGGGCTTCCTACGAGCAGTACTTC
>many|TRBJ2-6|TRBV5-1|TRBD2
CASSPLAAGANVLTF
TGCGCCAGCAGCCCGCTAGCGGCTGGGGCCAACGTCCTGACTTTC
>few|TRBJ1-1|TRBV5-1|NA
CASSFDDVMNTEAFF
TGCGCCAGCAGCTTCGACGATGTTATGAACACTGAAGCTTTCTTT
>few|TRBJ2-3|TRBV9|TRBD2
CASSVIAGGPADTQYF
TGTGCCAGCAGCGTCATAGCGGGGGGCCCCGCAGATACGCAGTATTTT
>many|TRBJ2-5|TRBV12-3/TRBV12-4|TRBD1
CASTRDSQETQYF
TGTGCCAGCACCCGGGACAGTCAAGAGACCCAGTACTTC
>NA|TRBJ2-5|TRBV27|TRBD2
CASSLWSSGLQETQYF
TGTGCCAGCAGTTTATGGTCTAGCGGGTTACAAGAGACCCAGTACTTC
>many|TRBJ2-3|TRBV9|NA
CASSKGGGTDTQYF
TGTGCCAGCAGCAAAGGGGGGGGCACAGATACGCAGTATTTT
>NA|TRBJ1-1|TRBV4-3|NA
CASSQVVGGTEAFF
TGCGCCAGCAGCCAAGTTGTGGGCGGGACTGAAGCTTTCTTT
>few|TRBJ1-6|TRBV27|NA
CASQFGLKSNSPLHF
TGTGCCAGCCAGTTCGGACTGAAGTCTAATTCACCCCTCCACTTT
>few|TRBJ2-7|TRBV4-1|NA
CASSQDESSSPYEQYF
TGCGCCAGCAGCCAAGATGAGAGTAGCTCCCCCTACGAGCAGTACTTC
>once|TRBJ1-5|TRBV20-1|NA
CSASSGEFNQPQHF
TGCAGTGCTAGCTCAGGGGAATTCAATCAGCCCCAGCATTTT
>many|TRBJ2-7|TRBV3-1|NA
CASSQEGGYEQYF
TGTGCCAGCAGCCAAGAAGGGGGCTACGAGCAGTACTTC